These 17 T cell receptor beta chains were all obtained from the same sample, sequenced in a study of blood T cell repertoires in COVID-19. Sequencing was performed with immunoSEQ multiplex PCR; in TCRdb, only in-frame clones are kept and a portion is missing. The table includes about 260,000 clones, around 84% detected once. Sequenced input: peripheral blood. The receptor set was obtained from a middle-aged woman who had recovered from COVID-19.

J is TRBJ1-4 and V is TRBV5-1, with a possible D match to TRBD1 (6 bases). The V end lost 4 bases, the J end lost 8 bases, and 18 bases lay between the germline ends. The CDR3 contains 15 residues. CDR1 and CDR2 from the germline V gene are SGHRS and YFSETQ. CDR3 sequence (DNA): TGCGCCAGCAGCCTAGCCTACAGGGAGAGGGAAAAACTGTTTTTT. Protein product: CASSLAYREREKLFF.

This chain joins TRBV2 and TRBJ1-2; TRBD1 aligns across 8 bases. The V segment lost 7 bases and the J segment 6 bases; nucleotides outside the gene matches: 10. Germline CDR1 is SNHLY and CDR2 is FYNNEI. The CDR3 totals 14 residues. The DNA for the CDR3 is TGTGCCAGCATCCCCCGGCGGACAGGGAATGGCTACACCTTC. It specifies CASIPRRTGNGYTF.

V and J are TRBV29-1 and TRBJ2-5; TRBD2 might be the D (5 bases). Trimming stripped 7 bases from V and 7 bases from J, with 13 bases between. This CDR3 has 11 residues. Germline assignment: CDR1 SQVTM and CDR2 ANQGSEA. Written as DNA, the CDR3 is TGCAGCGCCCCGGGTGGAGGGACCCAGTACTTC. Encoded protein: CSAPGGGTQYF.

In this sample, this clone turned up once. V and J are TRBV11-2 and TRBJ2-7, with 7 bases lining up with TRBD1. The ends lost 5 bases at V and 4 bases at J; junction bases unmatched: 11. Germline CDR1 SGHAT, CDR2 FQNNGV. The CDR3 is 15 residues long. CDR3 residues: CASSPETGMVYEQYF. CDR3 nucleotides: TGTGCCAGCAGCCCCGAGACAGGGATGGTGTACGAGCAGTACTTC.

The chain combines TRBV30 with TRBJ2-1; D is perhaps TRBD2 (6 bases). Between the trimmed V and J ends, which lost 0 bases and 7 bases, there was a span of 10 bases. From germline, CDR1 is GTSNPN and CDR2 SVGIG (reference sequence). The CDR3 runs 13 residues. The CDR3: CAWSVRDLNEQFF. CDR3 coding DNA: TGTGCCTGGAGTGTACGGGACTTAAATGAGCAGTTCTTC.

The CDR3 region is CASSQGVGGYLEQYF. DNA for the CDR3: TGTGCCAGCAGCCAAGGGGTTGGAGGGTACCTCGAGCAGTACTTC. V usage is TRBV3-1 (or the pseudogene TRBV3-2) and J usage is TRBJ2-7; D may be TRBD2 (6 bases). This CDR3 comprises 15 residues. V was shortened by 1 base and J by 6 bases, with 16 bases between the two germline ends. Germline CDR1 and CDR2: LGHDT and YNNKEL (reference sequence).

The chain joins TRBV28 to TRBJ2-5; unclear D gene. Trimming cost V 9 bases and J 2 bases, with 22 bases left between them. Germline V gene lookup returns CDR1 MDHEN and CDR2 SYDVKM. The CDR3 has 16 amino acids. As DNA, the CDR3 is TGTGCCAGTGTCGCTGTGGGCAACCCCCTGCAAGAGACCCAGTACTTC. Its translation: CASVAVGNPLQETQYF.

V usage is TRBV20-1 and J usage is TRBJ1-5; 9 bases agree with TRBD1. V was pared by 3 bases and J by 6 bases, with 6 bases of the junction left unmatched. Germline loops: CDR1 DFQATT, CDR2 SNEGSKA (reference sequence). The CDR3 runs 14 residues. CDR3: CSASAGTGSQPQHF. The CDR3 DNA reads TGCAGTGCTAGTGCCGGGACAGGGAGTCAGCCCCAGCATTTT.

J is TRBJ2-1 and V is TRBV15, with D possibly being TRBD1 (5 bases). The CDR3 length is 15 residues. V was clipped by 7 bases and J by 6 bases, with 19 bases between them. CDR1 and CDR2 (germline): LNHNV, YYDKDF (reference sequence). The CDR3 nucleotides are TGTGCCACCACCCCAGGAGACAAGACAGTCAATGAGCAGTTCTTC. It yields the protein CATTPGDKTVNEQFF.

The rearrangement uses TRBV11-1 and TRBJ2-5; 7 bases agree with TRBD1. The length of the CDR3 is 16 residues. Germline V gene sequence: CDR1 SGHAT, CDR2 FQDESV (reference sequence). The trim removed 3 bases at V and 1 base at J, leaving 8 bases unmatched. This CDR3 reads CASSLNRDSRQETQYF. CDR3 DNA: TGTGCCAGCAGCTTGAACCGGGACAGCCGCCAAGAGACCCAGTACTTC.

The chain recombines TRBV9 with TRBJ2-2; D may be TRBD1 (5 bases). The germline V gene has CDR1 SGDLS and CDR2 YYNGEE. This CDR3 is built from 15 residues. The germline V and J ends were trimmed by 0 bases and 4 bases, with 10 bases remaining between them. The CDR3 nucleotides read TGTGCCAGCAGCGTAGCTGGGGCTGGCACCGGGGAGCTGTTTTTT. It specifies CASSVAGAGTGELFF.

V usage is TRBV5-1 and J usage is TRBJ1-6; maybe TRBD1 (5 bases). V lost 0 bases and J lost 0, with 10 bases in between. The CDR3 is made up of 17 amino acids. Germline V gene sequence: CDR1 SGHRS, CDR2 YFSETQ. The CDR3 nucleotides read TGCGCCAGCAGCTTGGAAGACAGAAGCTCCTATAATTCACCCCTCCACTTT. Its protein is CASSLEDRSSYNSPLHF.

This chain uses TRBV5-1 with TRBJ1-2, with TRBD1 matching over 12 bases. With V trimmed by 4 bases and J by 6 bases, 13 bases remained unmatched. Germline assignment: CDR1 SGHRS and CDR2 YFSETQ. This CDR3 comprises 17 residues. The CDR3 spells CASSVIPPGQGAHGYTF. As DNA, the CDR3 is TGCGCCAGCAGCGTAATACCTCCGGGACAGGGGGCGCATGGCTACACCTTC. Filled out from reference TRBV5-1 and TRBJ1-2, the complete variable domain reads KAGVTQTPRYLIKTRGQQVTLSCSPISGHRSVSWYQQTPGQGLQFLFEYFSETQRNKGNFPGRFSGRQFSNSRSEMNVSTLELGDSALYLCASSVIPPGQGAHGYTFGSGTRLTVV.

The chain uses TRBV7-2 and TRBJ1-1, with D possibly being TRBD1 (5 bases). V was clipped by 5 bases and J by 0 bases, with 16 bases between them. There are 16 residues in the CDR3. Germline CDR1 is SGHTA and CDR2 is FQGNSA. The CDR3 nucleotides read TGTGCCAGCAGCCCAAGTCATGACAGAATGAACACTGAAGCTTTCTTT. It specifies CASSPSHDRMNTEAFF.

The gene calls are TRBV28 and TRBJ1-4, with TRBD1 as a possible D gene (5 bases). CDR1 and CDR2 from the germline V gene are MDHEN and SYDVKM. Trimming shortened V by 6 bases and J by 8 bases, and 25 bases separated the two germline ends. The CDR3 has 17 amino acids. CDR3 residues: CASRGFGFGQGPEKLFF. In nucleotides, the CDR3 is TGTGCCAGCAGGGGTTTCGGGTTTGGGCAGGGTCCCGAAAAACTGTTTTTT.

The V gene is TRBV7-9, the J gene TRBJ2-7; 9 nucleotides match TRBD2. V gave up 5 bases and J gave up 2 bases; unmatched junction bases: 7. The CDR3 contains 15 residues. Germline loops: CDR1 SEHNR, CDR2 FQNEAQ (reference sequence). The CDR3 here is CASSLGLAGTYEQYF. CDR3 nucleotides: TGTGCCAGCAGCCTCGGTCTAGCGGGGACCTACGAGCAGTACTTC.

CDR3 bases: TGTGCCAGCAGCTTAGCGGCAGGGGGGTACACCGGGGAGCTGTTTTTT. It yields the protein CASSLAAGGYTGELFF. The chain carries TRBV7-2 and TRBJ2-2, with a possible D match to TRBD1 (7 bases). V was clipped by 0 bases and J by 3 bases, with 11 bases between them. Germline V CDR1 and CDR2: SGHTA, FQGNSA. The CDR3 length is 16 residues.